The source of this T cell receptor (beta chain) is a study of cytomegalovirus exposure and HLA in healthy donors. The CDR3 spans 15 residues. The germline CDR1 and CDR2 sequences are LGHNA and YNFKEQ. PCR was performed using 60 Vbeta and 13 Jbeta primers. Using immunoSEQ multiplex PCR, the repertoire was profiled, and TCRdb retains in-frame clones only, with some absent. The profile shows some 150,000 clones, roughly four fifths of them singletons. The chain combines TRBV4-2 with TRBJ2-5; maybe TRBD2 (5 bases). Matching the DNA end better, TRBJ2-7 makes the J call doubtful. The receptor comes from a human donor in good health. Input material: PBMCs. The CDR3, as DNA: TGTGCCAGCAGCCTCCGGACTGCTCCTTCCTACGAGCAGTACTTC. It translates to CASSLRTAPSYEQYF.